The next 19 T cell receptor beta chains were all read from a single sample in a study of a mutant IDH1 vaccine in newly diagnosed glioma. These TCRs are of unknown antigen specificity. Time point denoted: week 5, during vaccination. In the vaccine, a single dose held 300 ug of the mutant IDH1 20-mer peptide, along with topical imiquimod. Profiled with immunoSEQ multiplex PCR; TCRdb holds only in-frame clones, not every one. Of about 83,000 clones listed, 90% to 95% are singletons. The sequencing here drew on PBMCs, taken from a glioma patient whose treatment included an IDH1 peptide vaccine. Receptors originate from a woman in her forties or fifties with glioma.

The CDR3 DNA follows: TGTGCCAGCAGCTCGAGGGGACTTCGGGGCAGGGGGCCCGACGAGCAGTACTTC. Its translation: CASSSRGLRGRGPDEQYF. The chain employs TRBV7-9 and TRBJ2-7; 8 positions agree with TRBD1. Trimming at V came to 4 bases and at J to 5 bases, leaving 19 bases not matched to a gene. Per the germline V gene, CDR1 is SEHNR and CDR2 is FQNEAQ (reference sequence). The CDR3 has 18 residues.

The V and J genes are TRBV5-4 and TRBJ2-5, with a weak D call TRBD2 (6 bases). The CDR3 consists of 15 residues. The germline CDR1 and CDR2 sequences are SGHNT and YYREEE (reference sequence). V gave up 1 base and J gave up 4 bases, with 14 bases separating them. The CDR3 bases are TGTGCCAGCAGCTTGCCGGCTAGCGTCGGAGAGACCCAGTACTTC. Residues: CASSLPASVGETQYF.

The rearrangement links TRBV7-8 to TRBJ2-1; D remains unclear. Germline loops: CDR1 SGHVS, CDR2 FQNEAQ. V shed 4 bases and J shed 7 bases, with 8 bases lying between them. The CDR3 spans 12 residues. CDR3 sequence reads: CASSSSRNEQFF. CDR3 DNA: TGTGCCAGCAGCTCGTCGCGGAATGAGCAGTTCTTC.

The chain has TRBV5-6 and TRBJ1-1, with unresolved D. With 1 base removed from V and 5 bases from J, the gap between germline ends came to 18 bases. Germline CDR1 reads SGHDT; CDR2 reads YYEEEE. The CDR3 loop spans 16 amino acids. In DNA, the CDR3 is TGTGCCAGCAGCTTGTATACTGGCCAGATCATAACTGAAGCTTTCTTT. Translation: CASSLYTGQIITEAFF.

J is TRBJ1-1 and V is TRBV6-5; D remains ambiguous. This CDR3 has 16 residues. V lost 4 bases to trimming and J lost 4 bases, with 19 bases between them. Germline V gene data show CDR1 as MNHEY and CDR2 as SVGAGI. CDR3 nucleotides: TGTGCCAGCAGTTCTCCGGTGACGAAGGCGGGCACTGAAGCTTTCTTT. Translated, it gives CASSSPVTKAGTEAFF.

J is TRBJ2-1 and V is TRBV7-6, with unresolved D. Germline-derived CDR1 and CDR2 are SGHVS and FNYEAQ. CDR3 length: 14 amino acids. The germline V and J ends were trimmed by 1 base and 0 bases, with 4 bases remaining between them. The CDR3 DNA reads as TGTGCCAGCAGCTTAGACAGCTCCTACAATGAGCAGTTCTTC. It translates to CASSLDSSYNEQFF.

The chain employs TRBV28 and TRBJ2-5, with D unresolved. Germline V gives CDR1 MDHEN, CDR2 SYDVKM. V gave up 3 bases and J gave up 4 bases, with 9 bases separating them. This CDR3 region has 13 residues. The CDR3 sequence is CASSLAGRETQYF. The CDR3 DNA follows: TGTGCCAGCAGTTTGGCCGGGCGAGAGACCCAGTACTTC.

The chain has TRBV30 and TRBJ1-1, with D hard to call. Trimming took off 0 bases at V and 4 bases at J, with 9 bases between the two ends. The CDR3 consists of 13 residues. Germline CDR1 GTSNPN, CDR2 SVGIG (reference sequence). In DNA, the CDR3 is TGTGCCTGGAGTGTACAAACCTCCACTGAAGCTTTCTTT. Encoded protein: CAWSVQTSTEAFF.

The chain uses TRBV5-1 and TRBJ2-3; possibly TRBD1 for D (5 bases). The CDR3 spans 14 residues. Trimming took 3 bases from V and 4 from J, leaving 12 bases between them. The germline V gene encodes CDR1 SGHRS and CDR2 YFSETQ. The CDR3 region has the DNA TGCGCCAGCAGCTGGCAGGGAATTCCAGATACGCAGTATTTT. Its protein is CASSWQGIPDTQYF.

This chain connects TRBV6-5 to TRBJ2-7, with 9 bases aligning to TRBD2. V trimming: 0 bases; J trimming: 2 bases; junction bases outside the gene matches: 5. The CDR3 consists of 16 residues. Germline-derived CDR1 and CDR2 are MNHEY and SVGAGI. The DNA of the CDR3 is TGTGCCAGCAGTTACTCGGTAGCGGGAGTCACCTACGAGCAGTACTTC. This gives the protein CASSYSVAGVTYEQYF.

The J gene is TRBJ2-1, the V gene TRBV4-1, with unresolved D. Germline loops: CDR1 MGHRA, CDR2 YSYEKL. CDR3 length equals 14 residues. Trimming shortened V by 4 bases and J by 8 bases, and 15 bases separated the two germline ends. This CDR3 reads CASSPSTTRDEQFF. CDR3 DNA sequence: TGCGCCAGCAGCCCCTCGACGACCCGGGATGAGCAGTTCTTC.

The chain is built from TRBV7-9 and TRBJ2-2; D may be TRBD1 (6 bases). The CDR3 sequence is 14 residues long. Trimming stripped 3 bases from V and 7 bases from J, with 12 bases between. Germline V gene lookup returns CDR1 SEHNR and CDR2 FQNEAQ (reference sequence). CDR3: CASSFIQGSGELFF. Written as DNA, the CDR3 is TGTGCCAGCAGCTTTATACAGGGAAGCGGGGAGCTGTTTTTT.

The chain combines TRBV27 with TRBJ1-2, with 7 bases aligning to TRBD1. The CDR3 covers 13 residues. Germline trimming cut 6 bases from V and 5 bases from J; bases unmatched to any gene: 6. The germline CDR1 and CDR2 sequences are MNHEY and SMNVEV (reference sequence). The CDR3 bases are TGTGCCAGCAGGCCGACAGGGATGTATGGCTACACCTTC. This encodes CASRPTGMYGYTF.

The chain carries TRBV19 and TRBJ2-7, with TRBD2 as a possible D gene (7 bases). Trimming removed 7 bases from V and 6 bases from J, with 10 bases in between. The germline V gene has CDR1 LNHDA and CDR2 SQIVND (reference sequence). This CDR3 spans 11 amino acids. CDR3 nucleotide sequence: TGTGCCAGTAAGGGGGGGCCCGAGCAGTACTTC. Protein: CASKGGPEQYF.

This clone has a single count. The CDR3 reads CASSRDRAYEQYF. The CDR3, as DNA: TGTGCCAGCAGCCGGGACAGGGCCTACGAGCAGTACTTC. The chain combines TRBV5-6 with TRBJ2-5; TRBD1 aligns across 9 bases. The J call is doubtful: the DNA matches TRBJ2-7 better. The CDR3 is made up of 13 amino acids. Per the germline V gene, CDR1 is SGHDT and CDR2 is YYEEEE.

The gene calls are TRBV10-3 and TRBJ1-2; 7 positions agree with TRBD1. Trimming at V came to 2 bases and at J to 4 bases, leaving 16 bases not matched to a gene. From germline, CDR1 is ENHRY and CDR2 SYGVKD. The CDR3 loop spans 18 amino acids. The CDR3: CAISEPQLGQAVGYGYTF. The CDR3 nucleotides are TGTGCCATCAGTGAGCCACAACTAGGACAGGCGGTAGGCTATGGCTACACCTTC.

This chain links TRBV18 with TRBJ2-7, with D hard to call. Trimming left V 5 bases short and J 0 bases short, with 17 bases between. Looked up from germline, CDR1 is KGHSH and CDR2 is LQKENI. This CDR3 has 16 residues. The CDR3 reads CASSGFKGGSSYEQYF. The CDR3 DNA follows: TGTGCCAGCTCAGGGTTTAAGGGTGGAAGCTCCTACGAGCAGTACTTC.

The V and J genes are TRBV7-2 and TRBJ2-5; tentative D call: TRBD1 (6 bases). The J call may be incorrect, as the DNA end agrees better with TRBJ2-7. The CDR3 loop spans 15 amino acids. CDR1 is SGHTA and CDR2 is FQGNSA in the germline V gene. For the CDR3, the DNA is TGTGCCAGCAGCTTCCTCATCGGGACAAATTACGAGCAGTACTTC. Amino acids: CASSFLIGTNYEQYF.

The genes are TRBV11-2 and TRBJ2-7, with D unclear. V lost 4 bases to trimming and J lost 5 bases, with 15 bases between them. CDR1 and CDR2 from the germline V gene are SGHAT and FQNNGV. There are 14 residues in the CDR3. The CDR3 region has the DNA TGTGCCAGCAGCTCCCTGCATCGGCCCCACGAGCAGTACTTC. Translation: CASSSLHRPHEQYF.